What follows are 18 T cell receptor beta chains derived from one specimen sequenced in a study of T cell clonality in common variable immunodeficiency. Regarding the study as a whole: In common variable immunodeficiency, TCR beta chains reportedly carried fewer deletions and N-nucleotide insertions.

These receptors have no known antigen. TCRdb's table, derived via immunoSEQ multiplex PCR, lists solely in-frame clones and lacks some. The sample was found to contain around 30,000 clones, and every one recurs. Sequences were obtained from peripheral blood mononuclear cells. These receptors were collected from a human donor with common variable immunodeficiency.

This clone was seen ten or more times. The read ends 3 residues shy of where the CDR3 ends; the end is completed using the germline J gene. This rearrangement joins TRBV18 to TRBJ1-4; D not resolved. V dropped 0 bases and J dropped 4 bases, with 12 bases sitting between them. Germline CDR1 and CDR2: KGHSH and LQKENI. There are 16 residues in the CDR3. CDR3: CASSPPRTESNEKLFF. The sequenced CDR3 bases are TGTGCCAGCTCACCACCGCGAACTGAGAGTAATGAAAAA.

There are many counts of this clone. The read terminates 3 residues before the CDR3 end, so the remaining end is supplied by the germline J gene. The chain is built from TRBV5-4 and TRBJ1-3; perhaps TRBD1 as D (5 bases). The CDR3 is 15 residues long. CDR1 and CDR2 from the germline V gene are SGHNT and YYREEE (reference sequence). V was trimmed by 0 bases and J by 3 bases, leaving 10 bases between them. The part of the CDR3 DNA that was read is TGTGCCAGCAGCTTGGGGGGCAGGGATGGAAACACC. Its translation: CASSLGGRDGNT. The full CDR3 protein is CASSLGGRDGNTIYF.

This clone was recorded at least ten times. The read gets to within 3 residues of the CDR3 end, and the germline J gene fills in the rest. V and J are TRBV29-1 and TRBJ2-7; 7 bases agree with TRBD2. This CDR3 spans 15 amino acids. The V gene's germline CDR1 is SQVTM and CDR2 ANQGSEA. With V trimmed by 2 bases and J by 2 bases, 9 bases remained unmatched. The CDR3 bases that were read are TGCAGCGTTGAAAGCAGGTCTAGCGGTCCCTACGAG. It codes for CSVESRSSGPYE. The complete CDR3 protein is CSVESRSSGPYEQYF.

This clone was counted a few times. Read sequence stops 3 residues before the CDR3 end, and the germline J gene provides the missing end. V usage is TRBV6-1 and J usage is TRBJ1-5; 9 bases map to TRBD1. V shed 4 bases and J 0 bases; nucleotides not matched to a gene: 4. The CDR3 runs to 16 residues. Per germline, CDR1 MNHNS and CDR2 SASEGT. The CDR3 bases that were read are TGTGCCAGCAGTGGACAGGGGGGATATAGCAATCAGCCC. Translated, it gives CASSGQGGYSNQP. The whole CDR3 sequence is CASSGQGGYSNQPQHF.

This clone has a count of ten or more. Sequencing ends 3 residues short of the CDR3 end; the germline J gene provides the rest. V and J are TRBV5-1 and TRBJ1-1, with TRBD1 matching 9 bases. Germline values: CDR1 SGHRS, CDR2 YFSETQ. With V trimmed by 0 bases and J by 7 bases, 7 bases remained unmatched. The CDR3 covers 15 residues. The CDR3 protein is CASSLESRDRDEAFF. The CDR3 DNA, read in part, is TGCGCCAGCAGCTTGGAGTCCCGGGACAGGGATGAA.

This clone has at least ten counts. The read ends 3 residues shy of where the CDR3 ends; the end is completed using the germline J gene. This chain connects TRBV19 to TRBJ1-2; 10 nucleotides agree with TRBD1. This CDR3 has 13 amino acids. CDR1 and CDR2 (germline): LNHDA, SQIVND (reference sequence). The DNA read from the CDR3 is TGTGCCAGTACCCCAGGGGACAGGGGCGGC. It encodes CASTPGDRGG. Given in full, the CDR3 is CASTPGDRGGYTF.

This clone was observed a handful of times. The read finishes 3 residues shy of the CDR3 end, and the germline J gene is used to complete it. J is TRBJ1-2 and V is TRBV19, with 8 nucleotides matching TRBD1. This CDR3 is built from 13 residues. The germline gives CDR1 LNHDA, CDR2 SQIVND (reference sequence). The J segment lost 3 bases and the V segment lost 5 bases, leaving 2 bases of the junction unmatched. The CDR3 protein is CASSPDRDYGYTF. Partial CDR3 DNA: TGTGCCAGTAGTCCGGACAGGGACTATGGC.

This clone occurred many times. Partial CDR3 DNA: TGTGCCAGCTCACGTCGGCAGGGGCTCGAGACC. The encoded protein is CASSRRQGLET. The whole CDR3 sequence is CASSRRQGLETQYF. The chain combines TRBV18 with TRBJ2-5; D is perhaps TRBD1 (6 bases). The read falls 3 residues short of the CDR3 end, and the missing part is taken from the germline J gene. Deletions cut 4 bases from V and 5 bases from J, with 14 bases between. This CDR3 region has 14 residues. Looked up from germline, CDR1 is KGHSH and CDR2 is LQKENI.

Ten or more counts support this clone. The CDR3 extends 3 residues past the end of the read, so its final part is completed from the germline J gene. The chain carries TRBV5-1 and TRBJ1-4, with unresolved D. The CDR3 spans 14 residues. Trimming left V 0 bases short and J 2 bases short, with 5 bases between. The germline CDR1 and CDR2 sequences are SGHRS and YFSETQ. The sequenced CDR3 bases are TGCGCCAGCAGCTTGGGAGGGACTAATGAAAAA. Translation: CASSLGGTNEK. The whole CDR3 reads CASSLGGTNEKLFF.

This clone was counted ten times or more. The CDR3 end falls 3 residues outside the read, so it is completed with the germline J gene. The chain carries TRBV18 and TRBJ2-3; 8 bases align to TRBD2. Germline CDR1 is KGHSH and CDR2 is LQKENI. This CDR3 comprises 16 residues. Trimming removed 6 bases from V and 1 base from J; junction bases left unmatched: 9. This chain's CDR3 is CASSPLLAARTDTQYF. The covered CDR3 bases are TGTGCCAGCTCGCCCTTACTAGCGGCTCGCACAGATACG. Combining the CDR3 with reference TRBV18 and TRBJ2-3 gives the whole variable domain NAGVMQNPRHLVRRRGQEARLRCSPMKGHSHVYWYRQLPEEGLKFMVYLQKENIIDESGMPKERFSAEFPKEGPSILRIQQVVRGDSAAYFCASSPLLAARTDTQYFGPGTRLTVL.

This clone was seen many times. The read falls 3 residues short of the CDR3 end, and the missing part is taken from the germline J gene. The chain couples TRBV6-1 to TRBJ1-1; D is undetermined. Per germline, CDR1 MNHNS and CDR2 SASEGT. Trimming stripped 0 bases from V and 0 bases from J, with 5 bases between. This CDR3 contains 14 residues. The CDR3 bases that were read are TGTGCCAGCAGTGAAGCGCGAGTGAACACTGAA. Amino acid sequence: CASSEARVNTE. The CDR3 reads in full as CASSEARVNTEAFF.

The sample holds many counts of this clone. The read finishes 3 residues shy of the CDR3 end, and the germline J gene is used to complete it. The chain carries TRBV27 and TRBJ1-6; a possible D gene is TRBD1 (6 bases). This CDR3 is built from 16 residues. Germline V gene lookup returns CDR1 MNHEY and CDR2 SMNVEV (reference sequence). V dropped 1 base and J dropped 8 bases, with 15 bases sitting between them. The sequenced part of the CDR3 DNA is TGTGCCAGCAGTTTATGGGGGGGGCTCGGAGATTCACCC. Translated, it gives CASSLWGGLGDSP. The CDR3 as a whole reads CASSLWGGLGDSPLHF.

There are many counts of this clone. The read gets to within 3 residues of the CDR3 end, and the germline J gene fills in the rest. V gene TRBV7-2 combines with J gene TRBJ2-7; D possibly corresponds to TRBD1 (6 bases). There are 15 residues in the CDR3. Trimming removed 1 base at V and 3 bases at J, with 13 bases between. Germline V gene lookup returns CDR1 SGHTA and CDR2 FQGNSA. The CDR3 bases that were read are TGTGCCAGCAGCTTAGGGGGTACAGGGCTCTACGAG. It specifies CASSLGGTGLYE. The whole CDR3 protein is CASSLGGTGLYEQYF. Drawing the rest from reference TRBV7-2 and TRBJ2-7, the complete variable domain is GAGVSQSPSNKVTEKGKDVELRCDPISGHTALYWYRQSLGQGLEFLIYFQGNSAPDKSGLPSDRFSAERTGGSVSTLTIQRTQQEDSAVYLCASSLGGTGLYEQYFGPGTRLTVT.

Of note for this clone: The CDR3 is cut off 3 residues early in the read; its end comes from the germline J gene. The gene calls are TRBV7-6 and TRBJ2-3, with D possibly matching TRBD2 (6 bases). This CDR3 comprises 16 residues. V dropped 5 bases and J dropped 0 bases, with 15 bases sitting between them. The germline gives CDR1 SGHVS, CDR2 FNYEAQ. The CDR3 reads CASSQGRGTSTDTQYF. CDR3 bases read: TGTGCCAGCAGCCAAGGACGGGGGACTAGCACAGATACG.

This clone has only a few counts. Read data end 3 residues before the CDR3 end; the end is taken from the germline J gene. The chain recombines TRBV29-1 with TRBJ2-3, with 14 bases aligning to TRBD2. Trimming at V came to 6 bases and at J to 4 bases, leaving 6 bases not matched to a gene. Germline values: CDR1 SQVTM, CDR2 ANQGSEA. The CDR3 extends over 15 amino acids. Incomplete CDR3 DNA: TGCAGCGTCCTAGGACTAGCGGGAGGACCAGATACG. This gives the protein CSVLGLAGGPDT. The CDR3 as a whole reads CSVLGLAGGPDTQYF.

Concerning this clone itself: Coverage ceases 3 residues before the CDR3 finishes, and the germline J gene fills in the end. The rearrangement links TRBV13 to TRBJ2-6, with a tentative D call TRBD1 (5 bases). CDR3 length: 15 residues. V was cut by 1 base and J by 2 bases, with 6 bases left in between. Germline CDR1 reads PRHDT; CDR2 reads FYEKMQ (reference sequence). The CDR3 here is CASSLEDTGANVLTF. Incomplete CDR3 DNA: TGTGCCAGCAGCTTAGAGGACACTGGGGCCAACGTC.

This clone was observed at least ten times. Sequencing ends 3 residues short of the CDR3 end; the germline J gene provides the rest. This chain links TRBV18 with TRBJ2-5; D is unclear. Germline assignment: CDR1 KGHSH and CDR2 LQKENI. V gave up 3 bases and J gave up 0 bases, with 14 bases separating them. This CDR3 comprises 16 residues. The DNA read from the CDR3 is TGTGCCAGCTCACCGCTCCCTAGAGGAAACCAAGAGACC. Translated: CASSPLPRGNQET. The whole CDR3 sequence is CASSPLPRGNQETQYF.

This clone counts as medium-sized (0.01 to 0.1%). The read halts 3 residues ahead of the CDR3 end, with the missing end drawn from the germline J gene. J is TRBJ2-7 and V is TRBV20-1; tentatively, D is TRBD1 (6 bases). V shed 2 bases and J shed 2 bases, with 13 bases lying between them. The V gene's germline CDR1 is DFQATT and CDR2 SNEGSKA (reference sequence). The CDR3 has 14 amino acids. CDR3 region: CSARILQGPYEQYF. The covered CDR3 bases are TGCAGTGCTAGAATCCTTCAGGGGCCCTACGAG.